This T cell receptor (beta chain) derives from a study of sequential checkpoint blockade in melanoma. Study at large: Randomization was 1:1 between first-line nivolumab→ipilimumab and ipilimumab→nivolumab.

TCRdb's table, derived via immunoSEQ multiplex PCR, lists solely in-frame clones and lacks some. The sample yields around 9,100 clones, approximately 81% seen once. Treatment denoted: randomized to nivolumab then ipilimumab (arm A) or the reverse (arm B). The sequence derives from a human donor with melanoma. Sequencing used CD8+ T cells sorted from blood (inferred from file names), obtained from a patient given nivolumab and ipilimumab in sequence.

In DNA, the CDR3 is TGCGCCAGCAGCCAAGGCCGGGACAGGGGAGGGGAGACCCAGTACTTC. Its translation is CASSQGRDRGGETQYF. The genes are TRBV4-3 and TRBJ2-5, with 10 positions matching TRBD1. The CDR3 consists of 16 residues. Losses at the gene ends were 1 base for V and 5 bases for J; bases not matched to a gene: 7. The germline V gene has CDR1 LGHNA and CDR2 YSLEER.